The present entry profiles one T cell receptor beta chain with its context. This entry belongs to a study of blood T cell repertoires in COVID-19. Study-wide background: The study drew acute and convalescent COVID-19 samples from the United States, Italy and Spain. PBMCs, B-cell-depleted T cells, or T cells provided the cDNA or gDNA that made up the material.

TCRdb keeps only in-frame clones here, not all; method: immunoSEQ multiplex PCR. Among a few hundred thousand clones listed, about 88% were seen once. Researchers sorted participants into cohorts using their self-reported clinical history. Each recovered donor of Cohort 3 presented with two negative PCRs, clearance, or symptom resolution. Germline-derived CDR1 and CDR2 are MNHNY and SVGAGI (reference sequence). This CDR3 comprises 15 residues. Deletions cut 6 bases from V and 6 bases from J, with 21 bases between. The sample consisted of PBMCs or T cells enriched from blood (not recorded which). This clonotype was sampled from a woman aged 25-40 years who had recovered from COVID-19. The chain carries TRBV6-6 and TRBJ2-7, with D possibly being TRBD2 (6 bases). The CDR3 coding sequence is TGTGCCAGCAGGCTCGGAGGGCCTTACGGCGGCGAGCAGTACTTC. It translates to CASRLGGPYGGEQYF.